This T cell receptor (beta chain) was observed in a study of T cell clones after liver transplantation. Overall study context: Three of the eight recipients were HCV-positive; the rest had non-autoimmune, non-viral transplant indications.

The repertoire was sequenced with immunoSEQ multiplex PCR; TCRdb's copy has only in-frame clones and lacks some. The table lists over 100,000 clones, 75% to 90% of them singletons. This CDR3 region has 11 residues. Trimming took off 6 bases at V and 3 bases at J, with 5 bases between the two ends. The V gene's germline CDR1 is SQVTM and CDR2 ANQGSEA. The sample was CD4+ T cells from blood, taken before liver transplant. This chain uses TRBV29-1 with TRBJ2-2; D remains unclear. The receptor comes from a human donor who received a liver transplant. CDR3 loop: CSVQDTGELFF. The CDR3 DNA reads TGCAGCGTCCAGGACACCGGGGAGCTGTTTTTT.